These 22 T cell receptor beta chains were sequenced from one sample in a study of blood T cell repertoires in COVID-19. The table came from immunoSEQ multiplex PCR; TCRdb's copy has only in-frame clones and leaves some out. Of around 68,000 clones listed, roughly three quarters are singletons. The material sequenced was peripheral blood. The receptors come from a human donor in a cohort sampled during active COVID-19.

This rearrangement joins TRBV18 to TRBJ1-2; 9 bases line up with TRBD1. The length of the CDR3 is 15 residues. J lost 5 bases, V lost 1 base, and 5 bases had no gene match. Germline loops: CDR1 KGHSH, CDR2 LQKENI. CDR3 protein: CASSPRDRVDYGYTF. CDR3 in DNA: TGTGCCAGCTCACCACGGGACAGGGTGGATTATGGCTACACCTTC.

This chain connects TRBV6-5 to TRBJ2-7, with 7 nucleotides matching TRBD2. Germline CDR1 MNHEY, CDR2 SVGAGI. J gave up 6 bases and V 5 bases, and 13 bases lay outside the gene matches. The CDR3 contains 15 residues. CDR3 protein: CASSTLARGRGEQYF. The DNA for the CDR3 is TGTGCCAGCAGTACTCTGGCCAGAGGGAGGGGCGAGCAGTACTTC.

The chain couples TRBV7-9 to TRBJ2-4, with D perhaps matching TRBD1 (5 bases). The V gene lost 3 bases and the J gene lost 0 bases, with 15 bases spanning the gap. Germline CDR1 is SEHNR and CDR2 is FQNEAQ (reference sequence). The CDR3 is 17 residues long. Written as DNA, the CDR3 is TGTGCCAGCAGCTTGGACCCAGGGTTGCAAGCCAAAAACATTCAGTACTTC. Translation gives CASSLDPGLQAKNIQYF.

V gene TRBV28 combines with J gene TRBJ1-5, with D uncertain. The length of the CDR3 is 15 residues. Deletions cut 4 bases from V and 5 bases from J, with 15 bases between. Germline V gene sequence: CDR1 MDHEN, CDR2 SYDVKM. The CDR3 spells CASSSGLGGDQPQHF. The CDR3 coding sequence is TGTGCCAGCAGTTCGGGTTTGGGTGGAGATCAGCCCCAGCATTTT.

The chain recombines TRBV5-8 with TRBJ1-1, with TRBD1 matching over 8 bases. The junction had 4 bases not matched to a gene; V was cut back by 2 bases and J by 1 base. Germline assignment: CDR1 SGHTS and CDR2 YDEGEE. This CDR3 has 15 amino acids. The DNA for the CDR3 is TGTGCCAGCAGCTTAGGACAGGGACCGAACACTGAAGCTTTCTTT. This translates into CASSLGQGPNTEAFF.

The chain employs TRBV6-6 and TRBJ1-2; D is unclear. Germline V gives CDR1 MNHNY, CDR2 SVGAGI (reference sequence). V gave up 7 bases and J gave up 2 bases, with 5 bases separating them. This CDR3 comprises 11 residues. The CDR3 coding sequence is TGTGCCAGCACCTACAACTATGGCTACACCTTC. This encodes CASTYNYGYTF.

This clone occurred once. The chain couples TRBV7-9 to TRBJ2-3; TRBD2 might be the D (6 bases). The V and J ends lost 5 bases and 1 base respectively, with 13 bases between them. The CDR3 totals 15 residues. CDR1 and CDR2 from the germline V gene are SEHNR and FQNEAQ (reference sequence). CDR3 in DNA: TGTGCCAGCAGCCCGGAGGGGAGAGGCACAGATACGCAGTATTTT. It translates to CASSPEGRGTDTQYF.

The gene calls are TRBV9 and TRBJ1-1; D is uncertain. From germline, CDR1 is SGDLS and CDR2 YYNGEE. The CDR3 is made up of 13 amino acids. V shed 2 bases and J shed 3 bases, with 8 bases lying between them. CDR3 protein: CASSVTKDTEAFF. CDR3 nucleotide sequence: TGTGCCAGCAGCGTTACTAAGGACACTGAAGCTTTCTTT.

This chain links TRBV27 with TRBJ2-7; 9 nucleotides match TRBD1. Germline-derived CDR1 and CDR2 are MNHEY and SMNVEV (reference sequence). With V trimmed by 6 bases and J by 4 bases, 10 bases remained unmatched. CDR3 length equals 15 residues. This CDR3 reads CASRRTGTGLYEQYF. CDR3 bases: TGTGCCAGCAGGCGGACCGGGACAGGGTTGTACGAGCAGTACTTC.

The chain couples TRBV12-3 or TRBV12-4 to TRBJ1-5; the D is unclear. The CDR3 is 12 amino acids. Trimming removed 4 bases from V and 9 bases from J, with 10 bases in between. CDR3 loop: CASSSSRGPQHF. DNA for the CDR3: TGTGCCAGCAGTTCCTCACGGGGGCCCCAGCATTTT.

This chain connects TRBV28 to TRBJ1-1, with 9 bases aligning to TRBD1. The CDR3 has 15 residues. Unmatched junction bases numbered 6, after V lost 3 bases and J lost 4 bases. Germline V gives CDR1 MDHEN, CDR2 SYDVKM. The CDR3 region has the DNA TGTGCCAGCAGTTTGACAGGGGGGGGATCCACTGAAGCTTTCTTT. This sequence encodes CASSLTGGGSTEAFF.

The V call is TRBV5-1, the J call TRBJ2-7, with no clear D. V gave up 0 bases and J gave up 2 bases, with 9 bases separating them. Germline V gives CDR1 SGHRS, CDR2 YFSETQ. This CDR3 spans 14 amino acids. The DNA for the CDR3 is TGCGCCAGCAGCTTGGTGGTCAGTCCCTACGAGCAGTACTTC. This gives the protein CASSLVVSPYEQYF.

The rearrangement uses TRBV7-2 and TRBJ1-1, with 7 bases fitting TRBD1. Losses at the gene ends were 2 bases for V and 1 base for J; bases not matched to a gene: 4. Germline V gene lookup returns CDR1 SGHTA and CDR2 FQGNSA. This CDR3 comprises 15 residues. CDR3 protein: CASSLRGPWNTEAFF. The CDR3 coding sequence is TGTGCCAGCAGCTTAAGGGGGCCCTGGAACACTGAAGCTTTCTTT.

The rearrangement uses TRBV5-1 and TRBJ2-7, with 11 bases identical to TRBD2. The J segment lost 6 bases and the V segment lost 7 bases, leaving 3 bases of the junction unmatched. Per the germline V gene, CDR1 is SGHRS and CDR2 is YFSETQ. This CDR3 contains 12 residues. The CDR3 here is CASGTSGAEQYF. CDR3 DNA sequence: TGCGCCAGCGGGACTAGCGGCGCCGAGCAGTACTTC.

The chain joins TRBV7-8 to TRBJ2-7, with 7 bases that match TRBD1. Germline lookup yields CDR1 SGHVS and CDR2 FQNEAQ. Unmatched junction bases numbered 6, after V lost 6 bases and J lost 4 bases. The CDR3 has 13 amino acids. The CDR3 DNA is TGTGCCAGCAGGGGGACAGAGAATTACGAGCAGTACTTC. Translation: CASRGTENYEQYF.

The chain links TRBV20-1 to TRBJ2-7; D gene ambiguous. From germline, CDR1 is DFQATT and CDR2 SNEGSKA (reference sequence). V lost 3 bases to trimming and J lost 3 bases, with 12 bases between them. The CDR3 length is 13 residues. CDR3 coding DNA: TGCAGTGCTAGTCCGGGTACTAACTACGAGCAGTACTTC. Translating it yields CSASPGTNYEQYF.

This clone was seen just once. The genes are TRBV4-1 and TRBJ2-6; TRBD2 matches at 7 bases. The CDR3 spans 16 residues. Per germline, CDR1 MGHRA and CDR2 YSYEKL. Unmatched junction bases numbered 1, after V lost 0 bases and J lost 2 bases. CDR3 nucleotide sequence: TGCGCCAGCAGCCAAGATCGGGGGGCTGGGGCCAACGTCCTGACTTTC. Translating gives CASSQDRGAGANVLTF.

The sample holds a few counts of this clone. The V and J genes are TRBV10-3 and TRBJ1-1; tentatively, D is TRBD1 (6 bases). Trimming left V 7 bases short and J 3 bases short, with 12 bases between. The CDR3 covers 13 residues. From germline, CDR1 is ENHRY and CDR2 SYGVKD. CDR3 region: CAITPRTDTEAFF. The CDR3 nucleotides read TGTGCCATCACCCCTCGGACAGACACTGAAGCTTTCTTT.

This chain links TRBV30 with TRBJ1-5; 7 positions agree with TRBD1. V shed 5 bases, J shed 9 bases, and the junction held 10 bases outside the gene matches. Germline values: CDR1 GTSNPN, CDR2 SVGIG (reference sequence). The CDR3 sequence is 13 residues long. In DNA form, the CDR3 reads TGTGCCTGGGAGACAGGGCCCCTGGGGCCCCAGCATTTT. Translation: CAWETGPLGPQHF.

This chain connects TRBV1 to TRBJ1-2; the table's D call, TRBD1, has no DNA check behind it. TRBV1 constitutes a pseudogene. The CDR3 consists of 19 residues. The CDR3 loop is CTSSRRGQGAYLYLVCYTF. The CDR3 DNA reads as TGCACCAGCAGCCGCCGCGGACAGGGGGCGTATTTATATTTAGTTTGCTACACCTTC.

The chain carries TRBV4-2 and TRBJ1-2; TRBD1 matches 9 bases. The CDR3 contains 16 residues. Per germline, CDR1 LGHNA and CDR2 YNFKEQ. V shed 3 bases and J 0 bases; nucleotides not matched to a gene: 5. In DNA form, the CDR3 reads TGTGCCAGCAGCCAGCCGGACAGGGGAGCTAACTATGGCTACACCTTC. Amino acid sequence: CASSQPDRGANYGYTF.

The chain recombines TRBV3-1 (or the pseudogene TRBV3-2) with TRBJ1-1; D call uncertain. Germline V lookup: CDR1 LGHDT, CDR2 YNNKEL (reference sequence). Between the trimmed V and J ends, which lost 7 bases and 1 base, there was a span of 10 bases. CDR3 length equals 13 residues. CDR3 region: CASTDRGNTEAFF. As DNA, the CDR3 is TGTGCCAGCACCGACCGAGGGAACACTGAAGCTTTCTTT.